This TCR beta chain was recorded in a study of cytomegalovirus exposure and HLA in healthy donors. Study-wide results and limits: Using the classifier, cytomegalovirus status was reportedly diagnosed with high specificity and sensitivity.

13 Jbeta primers and 60 Vbeta primers were used for the PCR. The assay was immunoSEQ multiplex PCR, and TCRdb's table has in-frame clones only and misses some. The table has 82,000 or so clones, about a tenth seen once. V lost 4 bases and J lost 2; bases outside the gene matches: 12. The CDR3 spans 17 residues. From germline, CDR1 is SGDLS and CDR2 YYNGEE. This clone turned up a few times. Its antigen is not known. The rearrangement uses TRBV9 and TRBJ1-1; TRBD1 aligns across 9 bases. This sequence was found in a man between 60 and 75 years old in good health and CMV-seropositive. The sequenced sample consisted of PBMCs. CDR3 amino acids: CASSNSDRGDSNTEAFF. The CDR3 coding sequence is TGTGCCAGCAGCAATTCGGACAGGGGCGATTCCAACACTGAAGCTTTCTTT.